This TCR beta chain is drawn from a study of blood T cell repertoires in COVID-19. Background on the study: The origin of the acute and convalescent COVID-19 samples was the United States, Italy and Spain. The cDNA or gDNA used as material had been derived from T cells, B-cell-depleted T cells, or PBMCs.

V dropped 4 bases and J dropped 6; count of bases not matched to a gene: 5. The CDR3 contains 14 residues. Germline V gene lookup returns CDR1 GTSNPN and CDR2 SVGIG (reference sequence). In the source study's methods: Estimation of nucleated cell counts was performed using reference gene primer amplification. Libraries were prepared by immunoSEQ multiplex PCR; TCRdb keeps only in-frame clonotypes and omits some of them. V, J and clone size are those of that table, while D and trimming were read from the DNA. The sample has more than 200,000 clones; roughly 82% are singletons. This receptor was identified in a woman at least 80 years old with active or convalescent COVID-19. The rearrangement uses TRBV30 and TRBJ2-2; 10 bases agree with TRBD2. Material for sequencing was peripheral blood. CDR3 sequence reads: CAWIVLAGAGELFF. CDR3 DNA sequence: TGTGCCTGGATCGTCCTAGCGGGAGCCGGGGAGCTGTTTTTT.